Included here is one T cell receptor (beta chain) sequence, with context. Its antigen is unknown. The record has no base qualities; no much larger clone is one base away. This record comes from a study of T cells in localized non-small cell lung cancer (dated by TCRdb to 2020 to 2021). Regarding the research as a whole: Comparing tumors with uninvolved tumor-adjacent lungs, the study looked at the T cell repertoires of approximately 240 patients with early-stage NSCLC. The cohort was made up of around 240 treatment-naive NSCLC patients whose localized lung tumors had been resected. NSCLC patients had a mean age of around 70 years, and around 130 were male and about 110 female. Beyond this particular receptor, the publication reports: Because the study design was exploratory, TCR variables were selected using unadjusted p-values without false-discovery rate correction. Because multi-region tumor sequencing was not performed, intratumor heterogeneity could not be ruled out. Uninvolved tumor-adjacent lung showed the highest T cell clonality, higher than tumor, which suggests more focused antigenic responses in the adjacent lung. A median of around 62 of the top 100 tumor clones turned up in the paired uninvolved adjacent lung, and about 28 of those clones also ranked among the top 100 of that same adjacent lung. Higher blood T cell density associated with longer overall survival, while higher adjacent-lung clonality associated with shorter survival.

At diagnosis, tumor, uninvolved tumor-adjacent lung and peripheral blood were collected and then preserved as a mix of FFPE and fresh-frozen material. For TCR repertoire profiling, blood samples were analyzed in the form of peripheral blood mononuclear cells. Sequences LGHNA (CDR1) and YSLEER (CDR2) are obtained from the germline V gene. The germline V end is reduced by 4 bases and the J end by 7 bases; junction bases left unmatched: 12. The CDR3 starts with the cysteine, ends with the phenylalanine, and has 15 residues. Kept here is only the CDR3 DNA, which spans 45 bases and is read in frame from base 1. The immunoSEQ Assay was used to sequence TCR beta CDR3 regions from DNA. The paper's processing steps were these. T cell density was computed as TCR beta template counts normalized to usable DNA estimated by amplifying housekeeping genes. Using the preseqR package, richness was estimated by extrapolating to 120,000 templates for tissue samples and 400,000 templates for PBMC samples. Clonality was taken to be one minus Pielou's evenness. To identify tissue-enriched TCRs, differential abundance testing was run on productive amino-acid clonotypes with a minimum total count of 5 and an alpha of 0.1. The Jaccard Index and the Morisita Overlap Index were used to measure repertoire overlap between compartments. GLIPH grouped TCR beta CDR3s together with public tetramer-defined viral CDR3s, and a viral motif had to include at least three viral sequences and also show V-gene enrichment. This immuneACCESS table, as held by TCRdb, lists in-frame sequences with V and J called but not all clones. Of the missing ones, under half trace to an unresolved V gene in checked studies; the others have no known cause. V and J calls and clone size are copied from that table; D and trimming were computed from the DNA. This sample comprises some 34,000 clones, roughly 78% of them detected only once. The ten largest account for 16% of the sample.

The sequencing here drew on peripheral blood, taken before any cancer treatment. This TCR derives from a male donor at least 60 years old with stage III squamous cell lung carcinoma. This receptor chain uses TRBV4-3 and TRBJ1-2; 7 middle bases align to TRBD1. The CDR3 reads CASSRIPGTEGGYTF. The DNA sequence follows: TGCGCCAGCAGCCGCATCCCCGGGACAGAAGGTGGCTACACCTTC.